This is a list of T cell receptor beta chains from one sample in a study of T cell repertoires in cytomegalovirus infection. From the reads, TCRdb called clonotypes with MiXCR, one entry per CDR3 protein. The data show some 100,000 distinct CDR3 sequences, with more than 20% seen just once and roughly two fifths held by the top ten. Material: CD8+ T cells from PBMCs. The source of these receptors is a human donor in good health (CMV status not recorded). Some clones in this sample may be carry-over from other donors' samples. CDR3s include the opening cysteine and the closing phenylalanine or tryptophan. D genes are given only for firm matches. Not all rows give a size; the values are once, few, many and, for expanded clones, a class.

few,TRBV11-2,NA,TRBJ2-3,15,TGTGCCAGCAGCTTCCGCCTAGGGGGCACAGATACGCAGTATTTT,CASSFRLGGTDTQYF
NA,TRBV11-2,TRBD1,TRBJ1-4,16,TGTGCCAGCAGCTCCCCAACAGGGGCGCCGTATGAAAAACTGTTTTTT,CASSSPTGAPYEKLFF
few,TRBV6-2/TRBV6-3,TRBD2,TRBJ2-3,12,TGTGCCAGCAGTTCGACTAGCGATACGCAGTATTTT,CASSSTSDTQYF
NA,TRBV7-6,NA,TRBJ1-2,14,TGTGCCAGCAGCTTAGGGGGGGATCTGTCTGGCTACACCTTC,CASSLGGDLSGYTF
NA,TRBV7-6,TRBD2,TRBJ2-2,17,TGTGCCAGCAGCTTTCCCCCGGGACTAGCGGACCCCGGGGAGCTGTTTTTT,CASSFPPGLADPGELFF
NA,TRBV12-3/TRBV12-4,NA,TRBJ2-7,12,TGTGCCAGCAGTTTATATTCCTACGAGCAGTACTTC,CASSLYSYEQYF
NA,TRBV18,NA,TRBJ2-7,14,TGTGCCAGCTCACAGAGCCCGGACGGCTACGAGCAGTACTTC,CASSQSPDGYEQYF
many,TRBV20-1,NA,TRBJ2-7,14,TGCAGTGCTAGATCCCGGGACGGCGGGTACGAGCAGTACTTC,CSARSRDGGYEQYF
few,TRBV2,NA,TRBJ1-4,15,TGTGCCAGCAGTGAGGGAGGAGGGATAGCCGAAAAACTGTTTTTT,CASSEGGGIAEKLFF
many,TRBV7-7,NA,TRBJ2-2,16,TGTGCCAGCAGTCCTTACTCCGGGTTGGACACCGGGGAGCTGTTTTTT,CASSPYSGLDTGELFF
NA,TRBV6-2/TRBV6-3,NA,TRBJ2-1,16,TGTGCCAGCAGTTACTGGGGCGGGATCTCCTACAATGAGCAGTTCTTC,CASSYWGGISYNEQFF
NA,TRBV6-1,TRBD1,TRBJ2-1,16,TGTGCCAGCAGTCACCCGGGACAGGGGGTAACGAATGAGCAGTTCTTC,CASSHPGQGVTNEQFF
NA,TRBV27,NA,TRBJ2-7,16,TGTGCCAGCAGTACCTTCGTGGGAGAGAGGCACTACGAGCAGTACTTC,CASSTFVGERHYEQYF
NA,TRBV14,NA,TRBJ2-1,14,TGTGCCAGCAGCCAAGAGGAGGGTTTAGGGGAGCAGTTCTTC,CASSQEEGLGEQFF
few,TRBV27,TRBD1,TRBJ1-2,15,TGTGCCAGCAGTTCGTCGACAGGGACCTTAGATGGCTACACCTTC,CASSSSTGTLDGYTF
many,TRBV6-2/TRBV6-3,NA,TRBJ2-3,15,TGTGCCAGCAGTTACTCAAGGGGAGGCACAGATACGCAGTATTTT,CASSYSRGGTDTQYF
NA,TRBV30,TRBD1,TRBJ1-5,15,TGTGCCTGGAGTGACACAGGGGGAACCAATCAGCCCCAGCATTTT,CAWSDTGGTNQPQHF
many,TRBV7-2,NA,TRBJ1-2,15,TGTGCCAGCAGCTCCTTGGGGCAGGGGAACTATGGCTACACCTTC,CASSSLGQGNYGYTF
once,TRBV12-3/TRBV12-4,TRBD1,TRBJ2-7,13,TGTGCCAGCAGAGACAGGGTGGGCGACGAGCAGTACTTC,CASRDRVGDEQYF
many,TRBV28,NA,TRBJ2-7,14,TGTGCCAGCAGTCTGACAGACCGCTCCTACGAGCAGTACTTC,CASSLTDRSYEQYF
NA,TRBV2,TRBD1,TRBJ2-1,13,TGTGCCAGCAGCCCCGGGACAGGGTATGAGCAGTTCTTC,CASSPGTGYEQFF
NA,TRBV18,TRBD1,TRBJ1-1,17,TGTGCCAGCTCACCTGCGGGATACAGGGGGCTCGACACTGAAGCTTTCTTT,CASSPAGYRGLDTEAFF
few,TRBV7-2,NA,TRBJ2-7,15,TGTGCCAGCAGCTTAGGCTCGCTACCTGCCTACGAGCAGTACTTC,CASSLGSLPAYEQYF
few,TRBV11-3,NA,TRBJ2-5,13,TGTGCCAGCAGCCCCAGGGTCCAAGAGACCCAGTACTTC,CASSPRVQETQYF
NA,TRBV11-3,NA,TRBJ2-7,19,TGTGCCAGCAGCTCAACCTCTAATCTGGGACGACAAAGCTCCTACGAGCAGTACTTC,CASSSTSNLGRQSSYEQYF
few,TRBV5-6,NA,TRBJ2-7,13,TGTGCCAGCAAAGCAGCAGGGACCTACGAGCAGTACTTC,CASKAAGTYEQYF
NA,TRBV25-1,NA,TRBJ1-3,15,TGTGCCAGCAGTGAATGGACCGCTGTAGGAAACACCATATATTTT,CASSEWTAVGNTIYF
NA,TRBV28,TRBD2,TRBJ2-3,16,TGTGCCAACAGTCTAACTAGCGGGGGGAGCACAGATACGCAGTATTTT,CANSLTSGGSTDTQYF
once,TRBV7-3,TRBD1,TRBJ1-1,15,TGTGCCAGCAGCTTAAGTGGGACAGTGAACACTGAAGCTTTCTTT,CASSLSGTVNTEAFF
NA,TRBV7-6,NA,TRBJ2-1,15,TGTGCCAGCAGCTTAGAGAGCAGCTCCTACAATGAGCAGTTCTTC,CASSLESSSYNEQFF
many,TRBV5-4,NA,TRBJ2-1,16,TGTGCCTACATGAGGGAGTATGACACATCCTACAATGAGCAGTTCTTC,CAYMREYDTSYNEQFF
NA,TRBV12-5,NA,TRBJ2-3,15,TGTGCTAGTGGTCTCCGAGGTGGGGCGAGGGATACGCAGTATTTT,CASGLRGGARDTQYF
many,TRBV7-6,TRBD1,TRBJ2-7,16,TGTGCCAGCAGCTCCCGGGACAGGGAACGGCCCTACGAGCAGTACTTC,CASSSRDRERPYEQYF
medium-sized,TRBV7-8,NA,TRBJ2-3,15,TGTGCCAGCAGCGTCCCTGGCGGTAGCACAGATACGCAGTATTTT,CASSVPGGSTDTQYF
few,TRBV25-1,TRBD1,TRBJ2-1,15,TGTGCCAGCAGTGAATTTGTCCAGGGGGCTTGGGAGCAGTTCTTC,CASSEFVQGAWEQFF
NA,TRBV10-3,TRBD1,TRBJ1-1,15,TGTGCCATCAGTGGGGGACAGGGTTTGAACACTGAAGCTTTCTTT,CAISGGQGLNTEAFF
few,TRBV6-2/TRBV6-3,NA,TRBJ2-1,16,TGTGCCAGCAGTTACTCGGGGGCAGGACACTACAATGAGCAGTTCTTC,CASSYSGAGHYNEQFF
once,TRBV7-6,TRBD1,TRBJ2-5,16,TGTGCCAGCAGCTTAGTAGACAGGGGTTACCAAGAGACCCAGTACTTC,CASSLVDRGYQETQYF
NA,TRBV28,NA,TRBJ1-2,14,TGTGCCAGCAGTTTACCCGGGACAAGGGATGGCTACACCTTC,CASSLPGTRDGYTF
few,TRBV5-6,TRBD1,TRBJ1-1,15,TGTGCCAGCAGCTTGGAGGGGGCAGGCGGCACTGAAGCTTTCTTT,CASSLEGAGGTEAFF
NA,TRBV19,TRBD1,TRBJ2-7,16,TGTGCCAGTAGTATAGGCACCGGGACAGGGCTCTACGAGCAGTACTTC,CASSIGTGTGLYEQYF
few,TRBV28,NA,TRBJ2-2,11,TGTGCCAGCAGTTTCGGCGGGGAGCTGTTTTTT,CASSFGGELFF
once,TRBV20-1,TRBD1,TRBJ2-1,13,TGCAGTGCTAGACGTCGGGACAGCAATGAGCAGTTCTTC,CSARRRDSNEQFF
NA,TRBV29-1,TRBD1,TRBJ1-2,15,TGCAGCGTTGAGGGCACCGGGACAGGGACCTATGGCTACACCTTC,CSVEGTGTGTYGYTF
NA,TRBV6-6,NA,TRBJ1-2,14,TGTGCCAGCAGTTACTCGATTCTCGGGGATGGCTACACCTTC,CASSYSILGDGYTF
many,TRBV7-2,NA,TRBJ2-1,13,TGTGCCAGCAGCTTCGACAGGGACTATGAGCAGTTCTTC,CASSFDRDYEQFF
few,TRBV4-3,NA,TRBJ2-7,15,TGCGCCAGCAGCCAGGAGGCCAAGAATCTCTACGAGCAGTACTTC,CASSQEAKNLYEQYF
NA,TRBV7-2,NA,TRBJ2-3,13,TGTGCCAGCAGCCTGGAGGGGGCGGATACGCAGTATTTT,CASSLEGADTQYF
many,TRBV12-3/TRBV12-4,TRBD1,TRBJ2-1,16,TGTGCCAGCAGTCCCGCCCGGGACAGAGTAAACAATGAGCAGTTCTTC,CASSPARDRVNNEQFF
few,TRBV7-9,NA,TRBJ2-7,12,TGTGCCAGCAGCTCTGCGGTAGCGGAGCAGTACTTC,CASSSAVAEQYF
few,TRBV7-3,NA,TRBJ2-3,13,TGTGCCAGCAGCTTTCGAGGCACAGATACGCAGTATTTT,CASSFRGTDTQYF
many,TRBV7-9,NA,TRBJ1-5,12,TGTGCCAGCAGCTCGGGCAATCAGCCCCAGCATTTT,CASSSGNQPQHF
NA,TRBV23-1,NA,TRBJ1-5,19,TGCGCCAGCAGTCAAAGAGGGGACGAGGTCAGAGAGTGCAATCAGCCCCAGCATTTT,CASSQRGDEVRECNQPQHF
many,TRBV19,TRBD1,TRBJ1-2,15,TGTGCCAGTACCAAAGTCCGGGACAGGGGCTATGGCTACACCTTC,CASTKVRDRGYGYTF
NA,TRBV6-2/TRBV6-3,TRBD1,TRBJ2-7,14,TGTGCCAGCAGTTACAGGACAGGAGACTACGAGCAGTACTTC,CASSYRTGDYEQYF
many,TRBV28,TRBD1,TRBJ2-7,15,TGTGCCAGCAGTAGCACCGGGACAGCCTTTTACGAGCAGTACTTC,CASSSTGTAFYEQYF
many,TRBV7-2,NA,TRBJ2-7,14,TGTGCCAGCAGCCCATTCCGGGACAAATACGAGCAGTACTTC,CASSPFRDKYEQYF
NA,TRBV28,NA,TRBJ2-7,14,TGTGCCAGCACAAAGCAGGGTTTCTCCTACGAGCAGTACTTC,CASTKQGFSYEQYF
few,TRBV15,NA,TRBJ1-4,11,TGTGCCACCAGCCCGGGGGGAGGACTGTTTTTT,CATSPGGGLFF
many,TRBV6-2/TRBV6-3,TRBD1,TRBJ1-1,16,TGTGCCAGCATTTCGTTTCCCGGGACAGGGAGGACTGAAGCTTTCTTT,CASISFPGTGRTEAFF